This TCR beta chain originates from a study of T cells after yellow fever vaccination. Study-level results: At 95% to 98% for CD4 and about 88% for CD8, most primary-vaccination clones showed up again after the booster. Researchers noted that a small share of clonotypes showed up in both CD4 and CD8 compartments. By day 5 rather than day 15, the secondary response had peaked, though it was weaker.

In this sample, this clonotype turned up a few times. Its antigen is currently unknown. Sequence at one end of the junction differs from germline and may be a read error. 5'RACE template switching added a universal primer site and UMIs to TCR cDNA. TCRdb reanalysed the 5' RACE reads using MiXCR and keeps one entry per CDR3 protein. The table shows some 73,000 distinct CDR3 sequences, with approximately 7.5% occurring only once. The source was CD8+ T cells sorted from PBMCs, collected on the day of the yellow fever booster vaccination. The source is a man younger than 45 who received the YFV17D yellow fever vaccine.

CDR3 DNA sequence: TGTGCCAGTGTAACCGGGACTAGCGGGTTC. The encoded protein is CASVTGTSGF. J is TRBJ2-5 and V is TRBV2; 12 nucleotides line up with TRBD2. Germline CDR1 reads SNHLY; CDR2 reads FYNNEI. The CDR3 runs 10 residues.